This T cell receptor (beta chain) was identified during a study of T cell responses to AZD1222 COVID-19 vaccine. Study-wide findings and caveats: White British donors predominated, females outnumbered males, and clonal diversity was possibly underestimated. Among those given AZD1222, only five to seven were seropositive at baseline. Vaccination with two AZD1222 doses was followed by a rise in Spike-specific TCR breadth and depth. The CD4 TCRs associated with vaccination extended across spike and predominated at 160-218 and 743-854.

Comment on this clone: Its matching antigen is unknown.

The CDR3 loop spans 18 amino acids. Unmatched junction bases numbered 11, after V lost 5 bases and J lost 0 bases. CDR1 is SGHTA and CDR2 is FQGTGA in the germline V gene. TCRdb keeps only in-frame clones here, not all; method: immunoSEQ multiplex PCR. The data show about 200,000 clones, with around 94% seen just once and over 1.5% held by the top ten. The chain carries TRBV7-3 and TRBJ2-1; TRBD2 agrees at 9 bases. The sample consisted of peripheral blood, taken 28 days after the second dose of the MenACWY control vaccine. The clonotype was recovered from an adult who received the MenACWY meningococcal vaccine as a control. CDR3 nucleotides: TGTGCCAGCAGCCCCGGGGTAGCGGGGGCAGGCTCCTACAATGAGCAGTTCTTC. This sequence encodes CASSPGVAGAGSYNEQFF.